These 22 T cell receptor beta chains were sequenced from one sample in a study of PD-1 blockade in classical Hodgkin lymphoma. No patient escaped relapse after autologous stem cell transplantation, and brentuximab vedotin exposure varied. Some clones are missing from TCRdb's copy, which holds only in-frame ones; the method was immunoSEQ multiplex PCR. Of approximately 160,000 clones in the sample, 78% were seen once. Sequencing was performed on peripheral blood mononuclear cells (PBMCs), taken before the second cycle of nivolumab. The source is a human donor with classical Hodgkin lymphoma.

This clone was recorded once. The chain couples TRBV5-1 to TRBJ2-2, with D maybe TRBD2 (5 bases). The CDR3 consists of 17 residues. From germline, CDR1 is SGHRS and CDR2 YFSETQ. Trimming shortened V by 0 bases and J by 3 bases, and 15 bases separated the two germline ends. CDR3 in DNA: TGCGCCAGCAGCTTGGGGGCTAGCAGATGGCACACCGGGGAGCTGTTTTTT. Its protein product is CASSLGASRWHTGELFF.

The rearrangement links TRBV9 to TRBJ2-7; 10 nucleotides line up with TRBD2. CDR3 length equals 16 residues. The germline CDR1 and CDR2 sequences are SGDLS and YYNGEE. J lost 1 base, V lost 0 bases, and 4 bases had no gene match. The CDR3 bases are TGTGCCAGCAGCGTAGCGGGACTAGCGAGATCCTACGAGCAGTACTTC. This encodes CASSVAGLARSYEQYF. The whole variable domain, filled in from reference TRBV9 and TRBJ2-7, reads DSGVTQTPKHLITATGQRVTLRCSPRSGDLSVYWYQQSLDQGLQFLIQYYNGEERAKGNILERFSAQQFPDLHSELNLSSLELGDSALYFCASSVAGLARSYEQYFGPGTRLTVT.

This clone was observed a handful of times. This chain connects TRBV7-2 to TRBJ2-5; no clear D. This CDR3 region has 14 residues. V was pared by 5 bases and J by 0 bases, with 10 bases between. Germline CDR1 SGHTA, CDR2 FQGNSA. As DNA, the CDR3 is TGTGCCAGCAGCCCTGGGGATCACCAAGAGACCCAGTACTTC. It is translated as CASSPGDHQETQYF.

The chain links TRBV19 to TRBJ1-5; D is undetermined. The CDR3 covers 15 residues. Germline CDR1 and CDR2: LNHDA and SQIVND (reference sequence). V was pared by 6 bases and J by 2 bases, with 14 bases between. DNA for the CDR3: TGTGCCAGTAGCGACATCGGGGTGGGCAATCAGCCCCAGCATTTT. Residues: CASSDIGVGNQPQHF.

This sequence joins TRBV9 and TRBJ2-1, with 14 bases identical to TRBD2. The J segment lost 4 bases and the V segment lost 3 bases, leaving 6 bases of the junction unmatched. There are 17 residues in the CDR3. The V gene's germline CDR1 is SGDLS and CDR2 YYNGEE. The CDR3 spells CASSAGLAGASYNEQFF. The CDR3 nucleotides are TGTGCCAGCAGCGCGGGACTAGCGGGAGCCTCTTACAATGAGCAGTTCTTC. The variable domain in full, completed from reference TRBV9 and TRBJ2-1, reads DSGVTQTPKHLITATGQRVTLRCSPRSGDLSVYWYQQSLDQGLQFLIQYYNGEERAKGNILERFSAQQFPDLHSELNLSSLELGDSALYFCASSAGLAGASYNEQFFGPGTRLTVL.

The chain links TRBV6-5 to TRBJ2-3; possible D gene TRBD1, 5 bases. V lost 2 bases and J 4 bases, leaving 13 bases between the germline ends. This CDR3 region has 15 residues. Germline V gene lookup returns CDR1 MNHEY and CDR2 SVGAGI. The CDR3 nucleotides are TGTGCCAGCAGTTACAAAGGGGTAGGGGCAGATACGCAGTATTTT. Its protein product is CASSYKGVGADTQYF.

The gene calls are TRBV9 and TRBJ2-1; 11 nucleotides agree with TRBD1. Trimming at V came to 1 base and at J to 5 bases, leaving 5 bases not matched to a gene. The germline CDR1 and CDR2 sequences are SGDLS and YYNGEE. The CDR3 is 16 residues long. This CDR3 reads CASSVRGQGGNNEQFF. The CDR3 coding sequence is TGTGCCAGCAGCGTACGGGGACAGGGGGGAAACAATGAGCAGTTCTTC. Full variable domain (missing parts from reference TRBV9 and TRBJ2-1): DSGVTQTPKHLITATGQRVTLRCSPRSGDLSVYWYQQSLDQGLQFLIQYYNGEERAKGNILERFSAQQFPDLHSELNLSSLELGDSALYFCASSVRGQGGNNEQFFGPGTRLTVL.

J is TRBJ1-2 and V is TRBV6-6; D might be TRBD1 (5 bases). Trimming removed 8 bases at V and 7 bases at J, with 20 bases between. The CDR3 is 14 amino acids. Germline V CDR1 and CDR2: MNHNY, SVGAGI (reference sequence). CDR3 sequence: CASYKSGASGGYTF. DNA of the CDR3: TGTGCCAGCTACAAGTCCGGGGCGTCTGGTGGCTACACCTTC.

V usage is TRBV14 and J usage is TRBJ2-1; the match to TRBD2 covers 9 bases. Germline assignment: CDR1 SGHDN and CDR2 FVKESK. The CDR3 extends over 13 amino acids. V lost 0 bases to trimming and J lost 16 bases; unmatched junction nucleotides: 7. The CDR3 is CASSQEVRTSAFF. CDR3 DNA sequence: TGTGCCAGCAGCCAAGAGGTGCGGACTAGCGCCTTCTTC.

This chain joins TRBV7-9 and TRBJ2-7; no clear D. The V and J ends lost 4 bases and 1 base respectively, with 17 bases between them. Germline CDR1 and CDR2: SEHNR and FQNEAQ (reference sequence). The length of the CDR3 is 16 residues. For the CDR3, the DNA is TGTGCCAGCAGCTCCAGGTGGGCCACCCTTTCCTACGAGCAGTACTTC. Translated: CASSSRWATLSYEQYF.

This clone appeared once. The V and J genes are TRBV2 and TRBJ1-1; tentative D call: TRBD1 (5 bases). V was pared by 2 bases and J by 4 bases, with 14 bases between. This CDR3 contains 15 residues. Germline lookup yields CDR1 SNHLY and CDR2 FYNNEI. In nucleotides, the CDR3 is TGTGCCAGCAGTGAAAGCGGCCAGGGTTTCACTGAAGCTTTCTTT. This translates into CASSESGQGFTEAFF.

This chain uses TRBV18 with TRBJ2-1; D might be TRBD1 or TRBD2, each matching 5 bases. Germline V CDR1 and CDR2: KGHSH, LQKENI. V was cut by 3 bases and J by 3 bases, with 12 bases left in between. The CDR3 loop spans 15 amino acids. CDR3: CASSPQVGVYNEQFF. The CDR3 DNA follows: TGTGCCAGCTCACCTCAGGTGGGGGTCTACAATGAGCAGTTCTTC.

CDR3 in DNA: TGTGCCAGCAGTTACGGGGGGGGCGGAACAGATACGCAGTATTTT. Amino acid sequence: CASSYGGGGTDTQYF. V is TRBV6-5 and J is TRBJ2-3; the D gene is possibly TRBD2 (7 bases). V dropped 2 bases and J dropped 3 bases, with 12 bases sitting between them. From germline, CDR1 is MNHEY and CDR2 SVGAGI. This CDR3 is 15 amino acids long.

This clone was counted a single time. Additional DNA sequences in this sample encode the identical CDR3. The chain uses TRBV18 and TRBJ2-5; no clear D. This CDR3 has 12 amino acids. Germline CDR1 and CDR2: KGHSH and LQKENI. V lost 3 bases and J 1 base, leaving 3 bases between the germline ends. DNA of the CDR3: TGTGCCAGCTCACCCCTCCAAGAGACCCAGTACTTC. Its protein is CASSPLQETQYF.

The table lists this clone with a few counts. The V gene is TRBV5-4, the J gene TRBJ2-5, with 10 bases fitting TRBD1. Germline V CDR1 and CDR2: SGHNT, YYREEE (reference sequence). The CDR3 consists of 14 residues. V lost 7 bases to trimming and J lost 4 bases; unmatched junction nucleotides: 7. CDR3 protein: CASEGGTGVETQYF. The CDR3 region has the DNA TGTGCCAGCGAAGGGGGGACAGGGGTAGAGACCCAGTACTTC.

V is TRBV6-5 and J is TRBJ2-3; a weak D match, TRBD1 (5 bases). The CDR3 totals 15 residues. V lost 0 bases and J lost 2, with 9 bases in between. Germline V gives CDR1 MNHEY, CDR2 SVGAGI. CDR3 bases: TGTGCCAGCAGTTACTCAGGGGTCCTCACAGATACGCAGTATTTT. This sequence encodes CASSYSGVLTDTQYF.

The chain uses TRBV6-5 and TRBJ1-2; D might be TRBD1 (5 bases). This CDR3 comprises 12 residues. CDR1 is MNHEY, CDR2 SVGAGI, per germline. V shed 5 bases and J shed 3 bases, with 7 bases lying between them. The chain's CDR3 is CASSTGYYGYTF. CDR3 sequence (DNA): TGTGCCAGCAGTACAGGATACTATGGCTACACCTTC.

The chain carries TRBV6-5 and TRBJ1-2; D gene uncertain. Trimming pared 1 base from V and 3 bases from J, leaving 9 bases between. The germline V gene has CDR1 MNHEY and CDR2 SVGAGI. This CDR3 has 14 amino acids. The CDR3 nucleotides are TGTGCCAGCAGTTACTTCGGGCAGGACTATGGCTACACCTTC. Translated, it gives CASSYFGQDYGYTF.

This chain links TRBV7-9 with TRBJ2-3, with 7 bases lining up with TRBD1. The CDR3 covers 15 residues. The V segment lost 5 bases and the J segment 1 base; nucleotides outside the gene matches: 6. Germline loops: CDR1 SEHNR, CDR2 FQNEAQ (reference sequence). CDR3 protein: CASSLQGTGTDTQYF. DNA for the CDR3: TGTGCCAGCAGCCTACAGGGGACCGGCACAGATACGCAGTATTTT.

Note on this clone: An end of the junction does not agree with germline; a read error may underlie this. Other DNA sequences in the same sample also yield this CDR3. The V gene is TRBV5-6, the J gene TRBJ2-7; TRBD1 aligns across 7 bases. Germline V gene data show CDR1 as SGHDT and CDR2 as YYEEEE. This CDR3 spans 14 amino acids. CDR3 coding DNA: TGTGCCAGCAGCTTGGAGGGGACAGTTTACGAGCAATACTTC. Its protein product is CASSLEGTVYEQYF.

The gene calls are TRBV25-1 and TRBJ2-7, with 8 nucleotides matching TRBD2. With V trimmed by 1 base and J by 3 bases, 5 bases remained unmatched. The CDR3 length is 15 residues. Germline V gene lookup returns CDR1 MGHDK and CDR2 SYGVNS. The CDR3 sequence: CASSEWAGGIYEQYF. CDR3 coding DNA: TGTGCCAGCAGTGAATGGGCGGGGGGCATCTACGAGCAGTACTTC.

Comment on this clone: Other DNA sequences from this sample encode an identical CDR3 as well. V usage is TRBV27 and J usage is TRBJ2-3; no clear D gene. Per germline, CDR1 MNHEY and CDR2 SMNVEV (reference sequence). There are 13 residues in the CDR3. V lost 6 bases and J lost 0, with 7 bases in between. The CDR3 coding sequence is TGTGCCAGCAGGGGGTCTAGCACAGATACGCAGTATTTT. This translates into CASRGSSTDTQYF.